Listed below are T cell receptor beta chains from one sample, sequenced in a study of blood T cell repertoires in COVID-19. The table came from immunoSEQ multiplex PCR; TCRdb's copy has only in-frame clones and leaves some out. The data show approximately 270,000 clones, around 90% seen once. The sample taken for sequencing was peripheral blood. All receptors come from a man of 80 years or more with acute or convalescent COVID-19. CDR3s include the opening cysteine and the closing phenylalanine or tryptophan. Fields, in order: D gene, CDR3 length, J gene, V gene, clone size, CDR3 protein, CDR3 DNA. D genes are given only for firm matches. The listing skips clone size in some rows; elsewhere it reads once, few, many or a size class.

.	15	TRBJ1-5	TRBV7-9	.	CASSSIDRLNQPQHF	TGTGCCAGCAGCAGTATTGACAGGTTAAACCAGCCCCAGCATTTT
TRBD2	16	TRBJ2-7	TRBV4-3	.	CASSQTSGRASVEQYF	TGCGCCAGCAGCCAAACTAGCGGGAGGGCCTCCGTCGAGCAGTACTTC
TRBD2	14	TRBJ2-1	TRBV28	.	CASRTSGRGNEQFF	TGTGCCAGCCGGACTAGCGGGAGAGGCAATGAGCAGTTCTTC
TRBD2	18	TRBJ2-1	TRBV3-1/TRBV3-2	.	CASSQEGAGGLRRNEQFF	TGTGCCAGCAGCCAAGAAGGGGCGGGGGGGCTGAGGCGCAATGAGCAGTTCTTC
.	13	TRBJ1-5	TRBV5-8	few	CASSSIQNQPQHF	TGTGCCAGCAGCTCGATCCAGAATCAGCCCCAGCATTTT
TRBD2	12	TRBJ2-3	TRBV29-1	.	CSVEGGGHTQYF	TGCAGCGTTGAAGGCGGGGGGCATACGCAGTATTTT
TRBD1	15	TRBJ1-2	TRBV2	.	CASRTDRGGPVGYTF	TGTGCCAGCAGAACGGACAGGGGAGGCCCTGTTGGCTACACCTTC
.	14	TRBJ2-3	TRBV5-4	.	CASSFGLVTDTQYF	TGTGCCAGCAGCTTCGGACTGGTCACAGATACGCAGTATTTT
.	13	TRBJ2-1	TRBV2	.	CASKSISYNEQFF	TGTGCCAGCAAGAGTATATCCTACAATGAGCAGTTCTTC
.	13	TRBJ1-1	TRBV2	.	CARQGFMNTEAFF	TGTGCCAGACAGGGTTTCATGAACACTGAAGCTTTCTTT
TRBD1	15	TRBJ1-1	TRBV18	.	CASSPPKGANTEAFF	TGTGCCAGCTCACCACCAAAGGGGGCGAACACTGAAGCTTTCTTT
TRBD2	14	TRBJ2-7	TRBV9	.	CASSVASGSYEQYF	TGTGCCAGCAGCGTAGCTAGCGGGAGCTACGAGCAGTACTTC
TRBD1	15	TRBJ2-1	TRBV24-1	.	CATSDTGGSYNEQFF	TGTGCCACCAGCGATACAGGGGGCTCCTACAATGAGCAGTTCTTC
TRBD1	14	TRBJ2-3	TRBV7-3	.	CASSLGGLTDTQYF	TGTGCCAGCAGCCTAGGGGGCCTCACAGATACGCAGTATTTT
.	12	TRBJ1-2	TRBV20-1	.	CSASKGVDGYTF	TGCAGTGCTAGTAAGGGGGTAGATGGCTACACCTTC
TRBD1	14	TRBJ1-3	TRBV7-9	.	CASTPDRPGNTIYF	TGTGCCAGCACCCCGGACAGGCCTGGAAACACCATATATTTT
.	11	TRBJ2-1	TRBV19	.	CATGGLNEQFF	TGTGCCACCGGGGGACTCAATGAGCAGTTCTTC
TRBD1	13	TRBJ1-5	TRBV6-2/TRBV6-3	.	CASSLDRVRPQHF	TGTGCCAGCAGTCTCGACAGGGTGCGGCCCCAGCATTTT
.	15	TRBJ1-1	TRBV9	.	CASSVDGQQGFEAFF	TGTGCCAGCAGCGTAGATGGTCAGCAGGGGTTTGAAGCTTTCTTT
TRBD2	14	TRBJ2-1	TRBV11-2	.	CASSLAGGYNEQFF	TGTGCCAGCAGCTTAGCGGGAGGGTACAATGAGCAGTTCTTC
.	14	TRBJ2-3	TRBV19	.	CAVAAGVSTDTQYF	TGTGCCGTCGCAGCGGGCGTGAGCACAGATACGCAGTATTTT
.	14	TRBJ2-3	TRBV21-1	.	CASSKGAHTDTQYF	TGTGCCAGCAGCAAGGGGGCGCACACAGATACGCAGTATTTT
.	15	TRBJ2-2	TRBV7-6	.	CASSFTPGRLGELFF	TGTGCCAGCAGCTTTACTCCGGGTAGACTGGGGGAGCTGTTTTTT
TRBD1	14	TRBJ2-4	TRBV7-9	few	CASSSTRDRNIQYF	TGTGCCAGCAGCTCGACCCGGGACAGAAACATTCAGTACTTC
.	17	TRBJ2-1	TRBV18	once	CASSPLPSGGTYNEQFF	TGTGCCAGCTCACCACTCCCGTCCGGGGGAACCTACAATGAGCAGTTCTTC
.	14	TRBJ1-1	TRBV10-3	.	CAISETAVNTEAFF	TGTGCCATCAGTGAGACGGCGGTGAACACTGAAGCTTTCTTT
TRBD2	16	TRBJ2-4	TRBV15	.	CATSLSRGGSKNIQYF	TGTGCCACCAGCCTCTCGCGGGGGGGCTCCAAAAACATTCAGTACTTC
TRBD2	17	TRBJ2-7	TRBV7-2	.	CASSLVGTSGASYEQYF	TGTGCCAGCAGCTTAGTTGGGACTAGCGGGGCCTCCTACGAGCAGTACTTC
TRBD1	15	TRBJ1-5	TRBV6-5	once	CASRIWTGVNQPQHF	TGTGCCAGCAGGATTTGGACAGGAGTGAATCAGCCCCAGCATTTT
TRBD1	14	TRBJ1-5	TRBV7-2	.	CASSLGQSLQPQHF	TGTGCCAGCAGCTTGGGACAGAGTCTACAGCCCCAGCATTTT
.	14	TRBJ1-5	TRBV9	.	CASSVSPEGQPQHF	TGTGCCAGCAGCGTCAGTCCGGAGGGTCAGCCCCAGCATTTT
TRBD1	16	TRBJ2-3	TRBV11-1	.	CASSHRTGGRTDTQYF	TGTGCCAGCAGTCACAGAACAGGGGGACGCACAGATACGCAGTATTTT
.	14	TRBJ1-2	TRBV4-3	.	CASSQETLVYGYTF	TGCGCCAGCAGCCAAGAAACTTTAGTGTATGGCTACACCTTC
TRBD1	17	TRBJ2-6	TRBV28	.	CASSLTGLYSGANVLTF	TGTGCCAGCAGTTTGACAGGGCTCTACTCTGGGGCCAACGTCCTGACTTTC
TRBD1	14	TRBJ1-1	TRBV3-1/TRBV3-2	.	CASSHAGGGTEAFF	TGTGCCAGCAGCCATGCAGGGGGCGGCACTGAAGCTTTCTTT
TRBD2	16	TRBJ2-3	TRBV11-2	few	CASSLVGLAGSDTQYF	TGTGCCAGCAGCTTAGTGGGACTAGCGGGCTCAGATACGCAGTATTTT